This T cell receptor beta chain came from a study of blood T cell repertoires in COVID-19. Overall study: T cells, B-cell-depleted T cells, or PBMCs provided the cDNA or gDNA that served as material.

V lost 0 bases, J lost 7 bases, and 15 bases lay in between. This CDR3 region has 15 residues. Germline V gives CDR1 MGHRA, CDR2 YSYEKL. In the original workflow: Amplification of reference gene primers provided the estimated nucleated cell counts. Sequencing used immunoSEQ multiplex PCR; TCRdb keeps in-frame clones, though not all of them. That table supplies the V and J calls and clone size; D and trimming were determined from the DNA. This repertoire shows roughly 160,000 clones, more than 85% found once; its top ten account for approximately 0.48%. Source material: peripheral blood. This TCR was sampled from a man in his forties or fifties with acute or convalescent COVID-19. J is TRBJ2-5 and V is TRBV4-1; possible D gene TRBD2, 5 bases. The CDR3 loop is CASSQDTSLAGTQYF. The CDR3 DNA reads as TGCGCCAGCAGCCAAGATACTAGTTTAGCCGGGACCCAGTACTTC.